The 18 T cell receptor beta chains in this list originate from one sample, sequenced in a study of circulating and synovial CD4+ cells in juvenile arthritis (dated by TCRdb to the mid-2010s). Library generation was performed with the immunoSEQ multiplex PCR assay. TCRdb obtained this table from immuneACCESS and retained in-frame rearrangements with V and J assigned. These tables miss some clones; where compared with another copy, unresolved V genes account for less than half of the shortfall, and the remainder is unexplained. Here the sample has 34,000 or so clones; roughly 94% occur a single time. Approximately 0.7% of the sample goes to the ten largest clones. Material for sequencing was CD4+ T cells from blood. The receptor source for this set is a human donor with juvenile idiopathic arthritis.

This clone was seen only once. The V call is TRBV6-5, the J call TRBJ2-2, with a possible D match to TRBD2 (5 bases). The V gene's germline CDR1 is MNHEY and CDR2 SVGAGI. This CDR3 is built from 15 residues. V lost 5 bases to trimming and J lost 1 base, with 11 bases between them. This CDR3 is CASSPRTRNTGELFF. Here the CDR3 DNA reads TGTGCCAGCAGTCCCCGAACTAGGAACACCGGGGAGCTGTTTTTT.

This clone has just one count. The V and J genes are TRBV7-9 and TRBJ1-3; a weak D match, TRBD1 (5 bases). Trimming took 5 bases from V and 0 from J, leaving 14 bases between them. The CDR3 is made up of 16 amino acids. Germline V CDR1 and CDR2: SEHNR, FQNEAQ (reference sequence). The CDR3 protein is CASSGRQSSSGNTIYF. CDR3 sequence (DNA): TGTGCCAGCAGCGGTCGACAGTCCAGCTCTGGAAACACCATATATTTT.

This chain uses TRBV5-1 with TRBJ1-4, with 9 nucleotides matching TRBD1. V dropped 2 bases and J dropped 7; count of bases not matched to a gene: 9. CDR3 size: 16 residues. Germline-derived CDR1 and CDR2 are SGHRS and YFSETQ. The CDR3 sequence: CASSLNPGQGAEKLFF. CDR3 DNA sequence: TGCGCCAGCAGCTTAAACCCGGGACAGGGCGCTGAAAAACTGTTTTTT.

The rearrangement uses TRBV27 and TRBJ2-2, with 11 bases fitting TRBD2. V gave up 7 bases and J gave up 2 bases; unmatched junction bases: 15. Per germline, CDR1 MNHEY and CDR2 SMNVEV (reference sequence). This CDR3 spans 19 amino acids. In DNA form, the CDR3 reads TGTGCCAGCACCCCGCAGCCCTTACTAGCGGGGGCCAACACCGGGGAGCTGTTTTTT. The encoded protein is CASTPQPLLAGANTGELFF.

The chain links TRBV14 to TRBJ1-1; maybe TRBD1 (5 bases). This CDR3 region has 14 residues. Germline V lookup: CDR1 SGHDN, CDR2 FVKESK. Trimming shortened V by 0 bases and J by 6 bases, and 11 bases separated the two germline ends. The CDR3 DNA follows: TGTGCCAGCAGCCAAGAGGTAGGGGCACCTGAAGCTTTCTTT. This codes for CASSQEVGAPEAFF.

The chain couples TRBV28 to TRBJ1-2, with TRBD1 matching over 9 bases. Germline CDR1 MDHEN, CDR2 SYDVKM. V lost 11 bases, J lost 4 bases, and 5 bases stayed unmatched. CDR3 length equals 12 residues. The CDR3 loop reads CAGQGLSYGYTF. DNA of the CDR3: TGTGCCGGACAGGGGCTTTCCTATGGCTACACCTTC.

The CDR3 region is CARSCSLGTRHGYTF. The CDR3 bases are TGTGCCAGAAGCTGTTCCCTCGGGACACGCCATGGCTACACCTTC. The rearrangement links TRBV5-3 to TRBJ1-2, with a possible D match to TRBD1 (6 bases). TRBV5-3 is an open reading frame, and its role is uncertain. The V and J ends lost 3 bases and 6 bases respectively, with 18 bases between them. The CDR3 sequence is 15 residues long.

The V call is TRBV6-1, the J call TRBJ2-2, with D uncertain. The CDR3 spans 11 residues. The V gene's germline CDR1 is MNHNS and CDR2 SASEGT. The V end was cut by 6 bases, the J end by 6 bases, with 5 bases between. The CDR3 nucleotides are TGTGCCAGCAGGAGCCCCGGGGAGCTGTTTTTT. As protein: CASRSPGELFF.

The CDR3 reads CASSFGQGTLSGANVLTF. DNA of the CDR3: TGTGCCAGCTCATTCGGACAGGGGACGTTATCTGGGGCCAACGTCCTGACTTTC. The chain combines TRBV18 with TRBJ2-6; 9 bases fit TRBD1. The CDR3 is 18 residues long. Germline CDR1 is KGHSH and CDR2 is LQKENI. V shed 5 bases and J 1 base; nucleotides not matched to a gene: 9. Variable domain in full (rest from reference TRBV18 and TRBJ2-6): NAGVMQNPRHLVRRRGQEARLRCSPMKGHSHVYWYRQLPEEGLKFMVYLQKENIIDESGMPKERFSAEFPKEGPSILRIQQVVRGDSAAYFCASSFGQGTLSGANVLTFGAGSRLTVL.

The chain couples TRBV5-4 to TRBJ2-3, with 8 bases that match TRBD1. The germline V gene encodes CDR1 SGHNT and CDR2 YYREEE (reference sequence). The ends lost 4 bases at V and 1 base at J; junction bases unmatched: 17. CDR3 length: 19 amino acids. CDR3 amino acids: CASSPRRTGLGSGTDTQYF. The CDR3 DNA is TGTGCCAGCAGCCCCCGGCGGACAGGGCTAGGGAGCGGCACAGATACGCAGTATTTT.

The chain couples TRBV6-4 to TRBJ2-7; possibly TRBD1 for D (5 bases). V gave up 11 bases and J gave up 0 bases, with 17 bases separating them. The CDR3 consists of 14 residues. CDR1 and CDR2 from the germline V gene are MRHNA and SNTAGT. CDR3 nucleotide sequence: TGTGCCGGTAAAATCAGGGTGGCCTCCTACGAGCAGTACTTC. It codes for CAGKIRVASYEQYF.

This chain's CDR3 is CASSHPEKWTSRPADTQYF. Written as DNA, the CDR3 is TGTGCCAGCAGCCACCCTGAGAAATGGACTAGCCGGCCCGCAGATACGCAGTATTTT. The chain joins TRBV4-2 to TRBJ2-3; 8 positions agree with TRBD2. Trimming cost V 3 bases and J 4 bases; bases outside gene matches: 18. Germline assignment: CDR1 LGHNA and CDR2 YNFKEQ. CDR3 length: 19 residues.

The J gene is TRBJ1-5, the V gene TRBV19; 11 nucleotides match TRBD1. V gave up 5 bases and J gave up 4 bases; unmatched junction bases: 10. The CDR3 consists of 17 residues. The germline gives CDR1 LNHDA, CDR2 SQIVND (reference sequence). CDR3 sequence reads: CASSARDRGSRNQPQHF. The CDR3 nucleotides read TGTGCCAGTAGTGCCCGGGACAGGGGGTCTCGGAATCAGCCCCAGCATTTT.

The J gene is TRBJ2-6, the V gene TRBV9; 12 positions match TRBD2. The CDR3 has 20 amino acids. V shed 0 bases and J 0 bases; nucleotides not matched to a gene: 7. The germline gives CDR1 SGDLS, CDR2 YYNGEE. In DNA form, the CDR3 reads TGTGCCAGCAGCGTAGGCTTGACTAGCGGGGGCCGCTCTGGGGCCAACGTCCTGACTTTC. Its translation: CASSVGLTSGGRSGANVLTF. Based on the CDR3 plus reference TRBV9 and TRBJ2-6, the full variable domain is DSGVTQTPKHLITATGQRVTLRCSPRSGDLSVYWYQQSLDQGLQFLIQYYNGEERAKGNILERFSAQQFPDLHSELNLSSLELGDSALYFCASSVGLTSGGRSGANVLTFGAGSRLTVL.

This clone was picked up one time. The V and J genes are TRBV6-4 and TRBJ1-6; TRBD1 is a possible D gene (5 bases). The ends were cut back, 3 bases at V and 10 bases at J, with 16 bases in the middle. This CDR3 has 15 amino acids. From germline, CDR1 is MRHNA and CDR2 SNTAGT. CDR3 region: CASSEMGGLRSPLHF. In DNA, the CDR3 is TGTGCCAGCAGTGAAATGGGGGGATTGCGCTCACCCCTCCACTTT.

CDR3 sequence reads: CASSLGQAQETQYF. The CDR3 bases are TGCGCCAGCAGCTTGGGGCAGGCCCAAGAGACCCAGTACTTC. The chain couples TRBV5-1 to TRBJ2-5; the D is unclear. Trimming took off 0 bases at V and 1 base at J, with 7 bases between the two ends. Germline V gene lookup returns CDR1 SGHRS and CDR2 YFSETQ. This CDR3 region has 14 residues.

The genes are TRBV5-5 and TRBJ1-6; maybe TRBD1 (5 bases). Deletions cut 1 base from V and 6 bases from J, with 11 bases between. This CDR3 has 15 residues. Germline V CDR1 and CDR2: SGHKS, YYEKEE (reference sequence). This CDR3 reads CASSLRGSTNSPLHF. The CDR3 DNA reads as TGTGCCAGCAGCTTGAGGGGCAGCACTAATTCACCCCTCCACTTT. Supplemented by reference TRBV5-5 and TRBJ1-6, the full variable domain reads DAGVTQSPTHLIKTRGQQVTLRCSPISGHKSVSWYQQVLGQGPQFIFQYYEKEERGRGNFPDRFSARQFPNYSSELNVNALLLGDSALYLCASSLRGSTNSPLHFGNGTRLTVT.

The table lists this clone with a count of one. This chain links TRBV7-3 with TRBJ2-3, with 8 bases matching TRBD2. V lost 5 bases and J lost 6; bases outside the gene matches: 13. The CDR3 covers 16 residues. Germline assignment: CDR1 SGHTA and CDR2 FQGTGA. CDR3 bases: TGTGCCAGCAGCCCCGTGGGACGGGGGGGTTCGGATACGCAGTATTTT. Residues: CASSPVGRGGSDTQYF.